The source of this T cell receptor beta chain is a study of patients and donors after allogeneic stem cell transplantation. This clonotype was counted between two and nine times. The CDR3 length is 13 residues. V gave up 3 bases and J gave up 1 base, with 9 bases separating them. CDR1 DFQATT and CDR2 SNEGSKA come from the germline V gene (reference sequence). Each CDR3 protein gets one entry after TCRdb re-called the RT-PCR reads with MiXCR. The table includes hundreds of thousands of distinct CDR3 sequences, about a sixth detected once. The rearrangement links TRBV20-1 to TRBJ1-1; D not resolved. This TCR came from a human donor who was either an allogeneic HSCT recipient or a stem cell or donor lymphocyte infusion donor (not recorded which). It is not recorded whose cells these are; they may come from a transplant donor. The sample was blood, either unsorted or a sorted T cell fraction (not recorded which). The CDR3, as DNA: TGCAGTGCTAGTGCGCGGGAGAACACTGAAGCTTTCTTT. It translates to CSASARENTEAFF.